A selection of T cell receptor beta chains follows, all from one sample in a study of OX40 agonist ivuxolimab in advanced cancers. Some clones are missing from TCRdb's copy, which holds only in-frame ones; the method was immunoSEQ multiplex PCR. The repertoire includes 60,000 to 75,000 clones, about four fifths of them detected once, and about 1.1% sits in the top ten. The specimen was CD4+ or CD8+ T cells sorted from blood, collected in a trial of the OX40 agonist ivuxolimab. The receptors here all came from an adult with an advanced solid tumor such as melanoma, head and neck, liver or kidney cancer. CDR3s leave out the opening cysteine and the closing phenylalanine or tryptophan. The order of the fields is V gene, J gene, CDR3 protein.

TRBV27	TRBJ2-7	ASAFGAMPSYPYEQY
TRBV19	TRBJ1-1	ASSFRATGSEAF
TRBV5-8	TRBJ2-4	ASSLGTGQNIQY
TRBV11-2	TRBJ2-7	ASSLVRRGAPYEQY
TRBV7-2	TRBJ1-1	ASSSRGFEAF
TRBV6-1	TRBJ2-5	ASRPSMAETQY
TRBV18	TRBJ1-4	ASSQDSTNEKLF
TRBV5-1	TRBJ2-7	ASSLGQGPSHEQY
TRBV5-4	TRBJ1-1	ASSSHVGDTEAF
TRBV6-5	TRBJ1-1	ASSSGPPNTEAF
TRBV5-4	TRBJ2-5	ASSLSTETQY
TRBV28	TRBJ2-3	ASTLPGQGSDTQY
TRBV25-1	TRBJ2-2	ASSEPRTLTGELF
TRBV5-1	TRBJ2-1	ASSLAGFRAGNEQF
TRBV7-2	TRBJ2-3	ASTALAGGTDTQY
TRBV14	TRBJ1-2	ASSPVRSNYGYT
TRBV7-8	TRBJ1-2	ASSFLPYYGYT
TRBV15	TRBJ1-2	ATSRPIQGYGYT
TRBV18	TRBJ2-6	ASSALGQGAPSGANVLT
TRBV7-2	TRBJ1-5	ASSYGGEKNQPQH
TRBV14	TRBJ2-1	ASSLWGGQF
TRBV16	TRBJ2-7	ASSQQAQGHSYEQY
TRBV19	TRBJ1-4	ASSRNGNEKLF
TRBV28	TRBJ2-7	ASSLAAGGSYEQY
TRBV6-1	TRBJ1-2	ASTPYGGDYGYT
TRBV5-1	TRBJ1-6	ASSRQMSKSYNSPLH
TRBV18	TRBJ2-5	ASSPGPGHQETQY
TRBV10-3	TRBJ1-6	AINGGGLGPLH
TRBV5-8	TRBJ2-7	ASSWGDLYEQY
TRBV18	TRBJ2-1	ASSRDFSLGEQF
TRBV6-6	TRBJ2-5	AHSSAGQGRGETQY
TRBV4-1	TRBJ1-1	ASSPLGGARTEAF
TRBV5-6	NA	ASSLANREQY
TRBV6-6	TRBJ1-3	ASSYSRDIGNTIY
TRBV4-1	TRBJ2-7	ASSPGQGVTYEQY
TRBV6-1	TRBJ2-7	ASSAYEQY
TRBV28	TRBJ2-3	ASSGTLTDTQY
TRBV29-1	TRBJ1-3	SAAGGTGNTIY
TRBV25-1	TRBJ2-1	ASSTRGKGQYNEQF
TRBV5-6	TRBJ2-7	ASSSSLSGGYEQY
TRBV5-6	TRBJ2-5	ASSLDTGRETQY
TRBV7-2	TRBJ2-1	ASSLALWGGIEEQF
TRBV7-9	TRBJ2-7	ASSLSGDEQY
TRBV29-1	TRBJ1-2	SVDQTGGYGYT